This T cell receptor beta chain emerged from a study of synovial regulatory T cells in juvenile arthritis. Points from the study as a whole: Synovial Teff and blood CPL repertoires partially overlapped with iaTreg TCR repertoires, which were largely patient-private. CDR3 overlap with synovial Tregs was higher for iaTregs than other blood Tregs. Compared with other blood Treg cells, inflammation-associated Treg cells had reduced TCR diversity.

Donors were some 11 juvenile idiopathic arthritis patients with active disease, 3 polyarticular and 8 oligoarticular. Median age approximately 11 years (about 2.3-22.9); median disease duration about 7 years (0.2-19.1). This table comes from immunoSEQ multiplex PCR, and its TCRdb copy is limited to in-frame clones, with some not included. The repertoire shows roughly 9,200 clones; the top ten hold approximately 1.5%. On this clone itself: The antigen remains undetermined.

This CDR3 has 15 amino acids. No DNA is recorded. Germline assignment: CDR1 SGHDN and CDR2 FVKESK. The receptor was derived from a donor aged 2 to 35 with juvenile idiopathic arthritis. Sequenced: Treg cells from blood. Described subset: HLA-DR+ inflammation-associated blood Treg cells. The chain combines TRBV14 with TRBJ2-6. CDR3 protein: CASSQGSSGANVLTF.